This T cell receptor (beta chain) was obtained from a study of T and B cells in COVID-19 patients. Study-wide points: Of about 2,400 TCR clusters found only in the recovered cohort, fewer than 35 had low generation probability.

Concerning this clonotype: The antigen is undetermined.

Trimming left V 0 bases short and J 4 bases short, with 3 bases between. The CDR3 is 13 residues long. CDR1 is PRHDT and CDR2 is FYEKMQ in the germline V gene (reference sequence). Blood genomic DNA input for TRB amplification was roughly 220-500 ng. BIOMED2 TRB-A/B primer pools were used in multiplex TRB PCR. TCRdb reprocessed the multiplex PCR reads via MiXCR and lists one record per CDR3 protein. The top ten hold over 11% of the sample, which has around 11,000 distinct CDR3 sequences, over 25% seen once. The chain uses TRBV13 and TRBJ2-2, with no clear D. Specimen: blood. The TCR originated in a human donor with active COVID-19. The CDR3 DNA sequence: TGTGCCAGCAGCTTAGGGGGCACCGGGGAGCTGTTTTTT. It specifies CASSLGGTGELFF.